This is a list of T cell receptor beta chains from one sample in a study of sequential checkpoint blockade in melanoma. Here immunoSEQ multiplex PCR was the method, and the copy in TCRdb shows in-frame clones only, minus some. Among 3,000 to 4,000 clones, about 23% were seen once, and the ten largest hold 10%. Specimen: tumor tissue (inferred from file names), collected from a patient given nivolumab and ipilimumab in sequence. The source of these receptors is a human donor with melanoma. CDR3s include the opening cysteine and the closing phenylalanine or tryptophan. A D gene is named only where the DNA matches it firmly. Size values are once, few and many counts, or a class for expanded clones, and some rows have none.

medium-sized TRBJ2-3 TRBV6-8 TRBD2 TGTGCCAGCAGTGCATCTTACGGGACTAGCGGGGGTGTAGATACGCAGTATTTT CASSASYGTSGGVDTQYF
medium-sized TRBJ1-1 TRBV11-3 - TGTGCCAGCAGCGAATACCCCAGGGCGAGGAACACTGAAGCTTTCTTT CASSEYPRARNTEAFF
- TRBJ2-2 TRBV5-1 TRBD2 TGCGCCAGCAGCTTTAGCGGGGGCCAAGGGACCGGGGAGCTGTTTTTT CASSFSGGQGTGELFF
- TRBJ2-7 TRBV6-8 TRBD2 TGTGCCAGCAGTTACTCCGGGGAGGGCGAGCAGTACTTC CASSYSGEGEQYF
few TRBJ2-5 TRBV6-8 TRBD2 TGTGCCAGCAGTTACTCAGGACTAGCGGGGGCAGAGGAGACCCAGTACTTC CASSYSGLAGAEETQYF
- TRBJ2-3 TRBV5-1 - TGCGCCAGCAGCGGGGGAGCGGTATCTAGCACAGATACGCAGTATTTT CASSGGAVSSTDTQYF
once TRBJ2-5 TRBV10-2 - TGCGCCAGCAGTGAGTCTCTCCGCCAAGAGACCCAGTACTTC CASSESLRQETQYF
- TRBJ1-5 TRBV19 TRBD1 TGTGCCAGTAGAACAACAGGGGGCCCCAATCAGCCCCAGCATTTT CASRTTGGPNQPQHF
medium-sized TRBJ2-5 TRBV11-3 TRBD2 TGTGCCAGCCGGCAGTGGCGGGGGGGCGAGGAGACCCAGTACTTC CASRQWRGGEETQYF
- TRBJ1-4 TRBV18 TRBD1 TGTGCCAGCTCACCACCAAGGCAGGGGGCGCTTGAAAAACTGTTTTTT CASSPPRQGALEKLFF
- TRBJ1-5 TRBV6-8 - TGTGCCAGCAGTTACTCGAGGGATCAGCCCCAGCATTTT CASSYSRDQPQHF
many TRBJ2-7 TRBV11-3 TRBD1 TGTGCCAGCAGTCATTGGGACAGGGACAACGAGCAGTACTTC CASSHWDRDNEQYF
- TRBJ2-7 TRBV19 - TGTGCCAGTAGCGGATCTGGGGTACAGTACTTC CASSGSGVQYF
many TRBJ2-7 TRBV11-3 - TGTGCCAGCAGCTTAGGGGGGGTCGGCTCCTACGAGCAGTACTTC CASSLGGVGSYEQYF
many TRBJ2-3 TRBV11-3 TRBD1 TGTGCCAGCAGCTTAGATCCCCACGACAGGGGAAGCACAGATACGCAGTATTTT CASSLDPHDRGSTDTQYF
- TRBJ1-6 TRBV19 - TGTGCCAGTAGTATAGTTGGGTTGGCGAATTCACCCCTCCACTTT CASSIVGLANSPLHF
- TRBJ1-3 TRBV6-8 TRBD1 TGTGCCAGCAGGGGACAGGGGGCCGACAGCTCTGGAAACACCATATATTTT CASRGQGADSSGNTIYF
- TRBJ1-1 TRBV5-1 TRBD1 TGCGCCAGCAGCTTGACAGGGGTGAACACTGAAGCTTTCTTT CASSLTGVNTEAFF
few TRBJ1-1 TRBV19 TRBD1 TGTGCCAGTAGAGACAGGGAGGGAAAGATGAACACTGAAGCTTTCTTT CASRDREGKMNTEAFF
- TRBJ1-6 TRBV30 - TGTGCCTGGAGTGTACAAGAGAATTCACCCCTCCACTTT CAWSVQENSPLHF
- TRBJ1-2 TRBV6-8 TRBD1 TGTGCCAGCAGGAACCTCCAGGGGGCCGGGTATGGCTACACCTTC CASRNLQGAGYGYTF
medium-sized TRBJ2-4 TRBV11-3 TRBD1 TGTGCCAGCAGACCCCCGGGACAGGGAGACATTCAGTACTTC CASRPPGQGDIQYF
few TRBJ1-5 TRBV5-1 - TGCGCCAGCAGCTTGGAAGCAGGGGATCAGCCCCAGCATTTT CASSLEAGDQPQHF
- TRBJ2-3 TRBV10-2 - TGCGCCAGCAGTGAGTCGAATTTTCGGGATACGCAGTATTTT CASSESNFRDTQYF
medium-sized TRBJ2-1 TRBV6-8 TRBD1 TGTGCCAGCAGTTACTCTCTGCGACAGGGGGACAATGAGCAGTTCTTC CASSYSLRQGDNEQFF
- TRBJ2-7 TRBV11-3 TRBD1 TGTGCCAGCAGCTCTAGGAGCTCCGGGACAGGGACCTACGAGCAGTACTTC CASSSRSSGTGTYEQYF
- TRBJ1-1 TRBV4-1 - TGCGCCAGCAGCCAAGATTTGAGCCGGGAAGCTTTCTTT CASSQDLSREAFF
- TRBJ1-1 TRBV18 - TGTGCCAGCTCACCCGACTGGGGGAAGGACACTGAAGCTTTCTTT CASSPDWGKDTEAFF